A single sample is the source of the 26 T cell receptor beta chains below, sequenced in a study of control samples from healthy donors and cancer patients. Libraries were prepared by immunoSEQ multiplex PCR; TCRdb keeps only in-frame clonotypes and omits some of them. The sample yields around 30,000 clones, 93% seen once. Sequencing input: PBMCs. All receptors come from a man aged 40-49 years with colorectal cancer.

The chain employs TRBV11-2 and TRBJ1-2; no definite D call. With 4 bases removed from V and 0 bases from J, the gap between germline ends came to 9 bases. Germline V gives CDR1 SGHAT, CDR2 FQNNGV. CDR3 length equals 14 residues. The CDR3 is CASSSNQANYGYTF. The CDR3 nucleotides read TGTGCCAGCAGCTCAAATCAGGCTAACTATGGCTACACCTTC.

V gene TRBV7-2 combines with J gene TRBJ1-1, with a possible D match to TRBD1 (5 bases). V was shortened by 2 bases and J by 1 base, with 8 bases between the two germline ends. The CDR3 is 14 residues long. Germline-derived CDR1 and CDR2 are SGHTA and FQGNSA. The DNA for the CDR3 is TGTGCCAGCAGCTTACAGGGACCGAACACTGAAGCTTTCTTT. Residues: CASSLQGPNTEAFF.

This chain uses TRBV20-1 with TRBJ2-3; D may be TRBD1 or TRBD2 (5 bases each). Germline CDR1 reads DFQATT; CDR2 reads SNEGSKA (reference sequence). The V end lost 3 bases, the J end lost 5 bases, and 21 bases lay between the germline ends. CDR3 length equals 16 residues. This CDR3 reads CSASRGGSRQLDTQYF. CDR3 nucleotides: TGCAGTGCTAGTCGGGGCGGCAGCAGACAATTAGATACGCAGTATTTT.

For the CDR3, the DNA is TGTGCCAGCAGCCGGGGGTTGGACAGGGGGGCGGGGGCCAACGTCCTGACTTTC. This encodes CASSRGLDRGAGANVLTF. This chain links TRBV7-3 with TRBJ2-6; 10 bases agree with TRBD1. V trimming: 5 bases; J trimming: 4 bases; junction bases outside the gene matches: 11. Germline-derived CDR1 and CDR2 are SGHTA and FQGTGA. This CDR3 is 18 amino acids long.

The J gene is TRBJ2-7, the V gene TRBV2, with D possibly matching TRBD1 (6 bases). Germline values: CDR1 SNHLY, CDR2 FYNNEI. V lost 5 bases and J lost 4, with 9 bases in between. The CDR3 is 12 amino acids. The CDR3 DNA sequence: TGTGCCAGCAGTTCACAGGGTTACGAGCAGTACTTC. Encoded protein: CASSSQGYEQYF. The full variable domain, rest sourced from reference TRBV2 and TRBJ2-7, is EPEVTQTPSHQVTQMGQEVILRCVPISNHLYFYWYRQILGQKVEFLVSFYNNEISEKSEIFDDQFSVERPDGSNFTLKIRSTKLEDSAMYFCASSSQGYEQYFGPGTRLTVT.

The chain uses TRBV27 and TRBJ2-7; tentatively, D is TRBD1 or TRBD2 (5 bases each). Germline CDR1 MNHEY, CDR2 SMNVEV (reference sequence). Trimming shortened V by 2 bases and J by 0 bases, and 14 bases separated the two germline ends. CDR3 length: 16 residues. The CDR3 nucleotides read TGTGCCAGCAGTTTAATGGGACGGTCGAGCTCCTACGAGCAGTACTTC. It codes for CASSLMGRSSSYEQYF.

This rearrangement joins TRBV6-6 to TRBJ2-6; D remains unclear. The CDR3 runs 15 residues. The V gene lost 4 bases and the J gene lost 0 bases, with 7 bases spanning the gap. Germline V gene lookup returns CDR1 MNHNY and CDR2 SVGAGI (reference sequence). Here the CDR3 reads CASSSQSSGANVLTF. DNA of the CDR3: TGTGCCAGCAGTTCGCAGAGCTCTGGGGCCAACGTCCTGACTTTC.

The CDR3 nucleotides read TGTGCCAGCAGCCAGCCCACCGGGGAGCTGTTTTTT. This gives the protein CASSQPTGELFF. The V gene is TRBV16, the J gene TRBJ2-2; no reliable D call. Per germline, CDR1 KGHSY and CDR2 FQNENV. Trimming took 3 bases from V and 4 from J, leaving 3 bases between them. This CDR3 has 12 amino acids.

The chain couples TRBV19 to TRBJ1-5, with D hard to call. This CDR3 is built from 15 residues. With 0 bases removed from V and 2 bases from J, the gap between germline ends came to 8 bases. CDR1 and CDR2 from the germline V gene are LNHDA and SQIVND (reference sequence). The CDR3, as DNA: TGTGCCAGTAGTATAGATGAAAGGGGCAATCAGCCCCAGCATTTT. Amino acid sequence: CASSIDERGNQPQHF.

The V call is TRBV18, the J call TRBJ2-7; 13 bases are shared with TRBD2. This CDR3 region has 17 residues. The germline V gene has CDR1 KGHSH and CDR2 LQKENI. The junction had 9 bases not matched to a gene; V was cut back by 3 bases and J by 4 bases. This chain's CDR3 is CASSPGPGLAGAYEQYF. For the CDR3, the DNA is TGTGCCAGCTCACCTGGCCCCGGACTAGCGGGAGCTTACGAGCAGTACTTC.

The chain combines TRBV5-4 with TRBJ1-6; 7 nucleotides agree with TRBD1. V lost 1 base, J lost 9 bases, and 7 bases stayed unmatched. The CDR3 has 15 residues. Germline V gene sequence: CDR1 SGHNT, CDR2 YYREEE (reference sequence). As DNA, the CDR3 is TGTGCCAGCAGCTTGCGTTCCAAGGGGGCTTCACCCCTCCACTTT. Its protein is CASSLRSKGASPLHF.

The CDR3 protein is CASSLVLSELGEQYF. The CDR3 coding sequence is TGTGCCAGCAGCTTGGTACTCTCGGAGTTGGGGGAGCAGTACTTC. The chain couples TRBV5-6 to TRBJ2-7; D is undetermined. The germline V gene has CDR1 SGHDT and CDR2 YYEEEE. The CDR3 extends over 15 amino acids. V gave up 0 bases and J gave up 7 bases, with 17 bases separating them. Filled out from reference TRBV5-6 and TRBJ2-7, the complete variable domain reads DAGVTQSPTHLIKTRGQQVTLRCSPKSGHDTVSWYQQALGQGPQFIFQYYEEEERQRGNFPDRFSGHQFPNYSSELNVNALLLGDSALYLCASSLVLSELGEQYFGPGTRLTVT.

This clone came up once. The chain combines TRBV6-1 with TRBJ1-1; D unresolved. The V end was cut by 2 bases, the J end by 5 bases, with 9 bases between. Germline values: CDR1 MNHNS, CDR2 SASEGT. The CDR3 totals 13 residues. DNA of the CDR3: TGTGCCAGCAGTGAACCGGGCCAAACTGAAGCTTTCTTT. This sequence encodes CASSEPGQTEAFF.

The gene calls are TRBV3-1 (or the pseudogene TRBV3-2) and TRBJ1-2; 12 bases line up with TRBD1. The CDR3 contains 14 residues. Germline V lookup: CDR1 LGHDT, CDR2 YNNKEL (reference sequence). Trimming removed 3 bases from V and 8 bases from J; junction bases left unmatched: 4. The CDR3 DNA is TGTGCCAGCAGCCAGGGGGACAGGGGGCGAGGCTACACCTTC. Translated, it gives CASSQGDRGRGYTF.

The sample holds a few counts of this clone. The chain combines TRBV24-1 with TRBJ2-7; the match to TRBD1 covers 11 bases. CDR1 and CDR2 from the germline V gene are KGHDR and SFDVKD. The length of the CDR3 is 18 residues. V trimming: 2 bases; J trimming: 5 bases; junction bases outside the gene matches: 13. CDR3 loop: CATSDSNGTGGNVDEQYF. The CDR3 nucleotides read TGTGCCACCAGTGATTCGAACGGGACAGGGGGTAACGTCGACGAGCAGTACTTC.

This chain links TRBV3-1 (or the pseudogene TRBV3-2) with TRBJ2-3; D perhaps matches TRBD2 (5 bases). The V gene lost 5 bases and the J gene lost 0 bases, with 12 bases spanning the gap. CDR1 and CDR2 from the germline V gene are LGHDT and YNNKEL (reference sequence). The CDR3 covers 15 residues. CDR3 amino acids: CASSYTRPSTDTQYF. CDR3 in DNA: TGTGCCAGCAGCTACACTAGACCTAGCACAGATACGCAGTATTTT.

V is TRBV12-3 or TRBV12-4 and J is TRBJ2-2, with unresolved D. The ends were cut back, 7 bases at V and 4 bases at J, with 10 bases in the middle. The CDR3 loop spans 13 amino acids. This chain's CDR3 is CASNQDSTGELFF. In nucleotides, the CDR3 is TGTGCCAGCAACCAGGATAGCACCGGGGAGCTGTTTTTT.

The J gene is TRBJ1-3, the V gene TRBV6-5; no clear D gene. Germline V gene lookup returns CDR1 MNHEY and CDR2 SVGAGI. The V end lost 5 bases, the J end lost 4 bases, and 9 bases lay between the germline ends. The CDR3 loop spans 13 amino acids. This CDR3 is CASSISIGNTIYF. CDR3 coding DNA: TGTGCCAGCAGTATATCTATCGGAAACACCATATATTTT.

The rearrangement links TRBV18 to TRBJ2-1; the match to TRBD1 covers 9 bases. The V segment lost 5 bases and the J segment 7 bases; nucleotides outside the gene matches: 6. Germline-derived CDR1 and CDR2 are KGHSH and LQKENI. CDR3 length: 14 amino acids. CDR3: CASSSTGGKNEQFF. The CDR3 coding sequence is TGTGCCAGCTCATCGACAGGGGGGAAGAATGAGCAGTTCTTC. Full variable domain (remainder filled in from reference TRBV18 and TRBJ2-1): NAGVMQNPRHLVRRRGQEARLRCSPMKGHSHVYWYRQLPEEGLKFMVYLQKENIIDESGMPKERFSAEFPKEGPSILRIQQVVRGDSAAYFCASSSTGGKNEQFFGPGTRLTVL.

The CDR3 DNA is TGTGCCAGCAGCCAGACAGGGTTCCAGCATTTT. This encodes CASSQTGFQHF. The chain links TRBV6-2 or TRBV6-3 to TRBJ1-5; 7 positions match TRBD1. The CDR3 contains 11 residues. V dropped 6 bases and J dropped 12; count of bases not matched to a gene: 5. From germline, CDR1 is MNHEY and CDR2 SVGEGT.

This CDR3 reads CATSDLSNSQNIQYF. Here the CDR3 DNA reads TGTGCCACCAGTGATTTGTCCAATAGTCAAAACATTCAGTACTTC. The rearrangement joins TRBV24-1 to TRBJ2-4; D is unclear. The CDR3 loop spans 15 amino acids. From germline, CDR1 is KGHDR and CDR2 SFDVKD. V shed 0 bases and J shed 5 bases, with 10 bases lying between them.

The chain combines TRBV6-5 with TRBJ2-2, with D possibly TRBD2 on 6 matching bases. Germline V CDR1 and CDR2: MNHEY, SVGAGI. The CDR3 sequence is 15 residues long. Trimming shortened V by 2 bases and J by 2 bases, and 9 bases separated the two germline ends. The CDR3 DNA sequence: TGTGCCAGCAGTTACGAAGGACTAAACACCGGGGAGCTGTTTTTT. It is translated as CASSYEGLNTGELFF.

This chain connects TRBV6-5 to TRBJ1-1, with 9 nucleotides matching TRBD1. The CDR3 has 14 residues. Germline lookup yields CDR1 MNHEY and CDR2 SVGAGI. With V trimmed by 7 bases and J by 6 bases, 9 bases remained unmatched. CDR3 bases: TGTGCCAGCATCCCCGGGACAGGGCTGGCTGAAGCTTTCTTT. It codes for CASIPGTGLAEAFF.

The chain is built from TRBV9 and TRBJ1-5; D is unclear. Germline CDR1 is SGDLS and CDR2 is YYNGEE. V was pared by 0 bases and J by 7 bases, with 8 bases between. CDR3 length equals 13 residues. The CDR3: CASSVVPGQPQHF. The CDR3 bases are TGTGCCAGCAGCGTAGTACCCGGGCAGCCCCAGCATTTT.

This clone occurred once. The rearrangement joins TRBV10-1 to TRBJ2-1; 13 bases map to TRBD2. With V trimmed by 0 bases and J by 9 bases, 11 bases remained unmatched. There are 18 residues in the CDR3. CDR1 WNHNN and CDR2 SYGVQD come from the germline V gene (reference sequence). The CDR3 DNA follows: TGCGCCAGCAGTGAGTCTGGACTAGCGGGGGCCCGGTGGGGTGAGCAGTTCTTC. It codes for CASSESGLAGARWGEQFF.

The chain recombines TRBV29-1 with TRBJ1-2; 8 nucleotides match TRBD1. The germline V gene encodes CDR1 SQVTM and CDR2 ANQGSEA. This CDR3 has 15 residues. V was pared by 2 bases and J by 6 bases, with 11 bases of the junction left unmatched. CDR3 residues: CSVERAGGNFDGYTF. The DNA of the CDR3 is TGCAGCGTTGAACGGGCAGGGGGCAACTTCGATGGCTACACCTTC.